This TCR beta chain was retrieved from a study of CXCR3-negative and CXCR3-positive naive CD8 T cells. The CDR3 has 15 residues. From germline, CDR1 is LGHDT and CDR2 YNNKEL (reference sequence). The study made its TRB cDNA libraries by 5' RACE, adding UMI labels. Each CDR3 protein gets one entry in TCRdb, which reprocessed the 5' RACE reads and gives no DNA. Seen in this sample are roughly 130,000 distinct CDR3 sequences; the ten most common clones hold 0.59%. Study results and caveats: CXCR3-positive naive cells carried more hydrophobic TRB CDR3s than CXCR3-negative ones. Once cells were cryopreserved, CXCR3 expression went down partly, and most assays used fresh PBMCs.

On this clonotype itself: What it binds is unknown.

The source of this sequence is a human donor in good health. Some clones in this sample may be carry-over from other donors' samples. The chain employs TRBV3-1 and TRBJ1-4; TCRdb proposes TRBD1, but this gene call is untestable without DNA. Input material: naive CXCR3+ CD8+ T cells from blood. The subset here: CD45RO-CCR7+CD27+CD95- naive CD8+ T cells expressing CXCR3 (TNR3+). The CDR3 region is CASSHWDRDSEKLFF. Together with reference TRBV3-1 and TRBJ1-4, the CDR3 gives the full variable domain: DTAVSQTPKYLVTQMGNDKSIKCEQNLGHDTMYWYKQDSKKFLKIMFSYNNKELIINETVPNRFSPKSPDKAHLNLHINSLELGDSAVYFCASSHWDRDSEKLFFGSGTQLSVL.